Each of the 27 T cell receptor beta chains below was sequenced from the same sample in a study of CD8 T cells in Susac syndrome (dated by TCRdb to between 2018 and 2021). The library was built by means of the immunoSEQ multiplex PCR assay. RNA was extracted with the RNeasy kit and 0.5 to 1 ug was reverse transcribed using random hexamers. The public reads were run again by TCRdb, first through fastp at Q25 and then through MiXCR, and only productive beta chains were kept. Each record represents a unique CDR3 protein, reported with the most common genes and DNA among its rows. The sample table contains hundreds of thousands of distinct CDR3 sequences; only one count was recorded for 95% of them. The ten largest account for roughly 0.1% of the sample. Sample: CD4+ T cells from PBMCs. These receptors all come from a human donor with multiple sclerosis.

The CDR3 spells CASSQFSDNSPLHF. The CDR3 DNA reads TGTGCCAGCAGCCAATTCAGCGATAATTCACCCCTCCACTTT. This chain uses TRBV3-1 with TRBJ1-6, with D uncertain. V shed 2 bases and J shed 5 bases, with 7 bases lying between them. This CDR3 region has 14 residues. In germline, CDR1 is LGHDT, CDR2 YNNKEL (reference sequence). The whole variable domain, filled in from reference TRBV3-1 and TRBJ1-6, reads DTAVSQTPKYLVTQMGNDKSIKCEQNLGHDTMYWYKQDSKKFLKIMFSYNNKELIINETVPNRFSPKSPDKAHLNLHINSLELGDSAVYFCASSQFSDNSPLHFGNGTRLTVT.

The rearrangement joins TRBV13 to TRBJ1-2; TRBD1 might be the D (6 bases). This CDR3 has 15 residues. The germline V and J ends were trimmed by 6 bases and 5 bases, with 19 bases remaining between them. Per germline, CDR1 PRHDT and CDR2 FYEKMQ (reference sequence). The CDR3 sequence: CASSRQRQDRYGYTF. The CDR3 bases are TGTGCCAGCAGTCGTCAAAGACAGGACCGATATGGCTACACCTTC.

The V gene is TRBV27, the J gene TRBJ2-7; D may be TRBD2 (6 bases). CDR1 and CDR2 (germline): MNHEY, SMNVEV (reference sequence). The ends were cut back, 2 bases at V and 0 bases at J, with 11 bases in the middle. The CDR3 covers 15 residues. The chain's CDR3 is CASSLRRALSYEQYF. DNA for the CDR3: TGTGCCAGCAGTTTAAGGAGGGCTCTCTCCTACGAGCAGTACTTC.

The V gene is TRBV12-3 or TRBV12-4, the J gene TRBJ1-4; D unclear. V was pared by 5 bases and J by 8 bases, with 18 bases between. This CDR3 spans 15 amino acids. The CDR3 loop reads CASSLSSLWAEKLFF. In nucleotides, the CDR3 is TGTGCCAGCAGTCTATCTTCTCTTTGGGCCGAAAAACTGTTTTTT.

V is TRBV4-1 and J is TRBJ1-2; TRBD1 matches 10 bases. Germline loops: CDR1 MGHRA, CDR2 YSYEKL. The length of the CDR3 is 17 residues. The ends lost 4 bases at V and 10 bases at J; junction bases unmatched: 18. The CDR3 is CASSPPEGGTGTGAYTF. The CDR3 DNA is TGCGCCAGCAGCCCGCCCGAGGGTGGGACCGGGACAGGGGCCTACACCTTC.

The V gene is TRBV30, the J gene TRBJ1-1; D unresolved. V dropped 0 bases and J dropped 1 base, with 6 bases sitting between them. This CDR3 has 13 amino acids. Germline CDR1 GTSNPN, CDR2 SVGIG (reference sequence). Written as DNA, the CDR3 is TGTGCCTGGAGTGTTAATGCGAACACTGAAGCTTTCTTT. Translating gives CAWSVNANTEAFF.

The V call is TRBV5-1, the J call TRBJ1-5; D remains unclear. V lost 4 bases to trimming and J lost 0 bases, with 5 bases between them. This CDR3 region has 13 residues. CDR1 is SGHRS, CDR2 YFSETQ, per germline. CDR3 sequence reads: CASSTNSNQPQHF. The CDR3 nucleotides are TGCGCCAGCAGCACCAATAGCAATCAGCCCCAGCATTTT. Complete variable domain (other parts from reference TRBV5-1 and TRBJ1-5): KAGVTQTPRYLIKTRGQQVTLSCSPISGHRSVSWYQQTPGQGLQFLFEYFSETQRNKGNFPGRFSGRQFSNSRSEMNVSTLELGDSALYLCASSTNSNQPQHFGDGTRLSIL.

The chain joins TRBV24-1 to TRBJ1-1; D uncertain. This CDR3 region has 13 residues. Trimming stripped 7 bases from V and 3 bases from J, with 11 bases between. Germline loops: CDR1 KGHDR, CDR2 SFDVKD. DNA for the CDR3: TGTGCCACCAGAATCGACGGTGACACTGAAGCTTTCTTT. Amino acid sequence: CATRIDGDTEAFF.

The CDR3 DNA follows: TGTGCCACCAGCAGAGCGGCAGGGTTGACAGATACGCAGTATTTT. Protein sequence: CATSRAAGLTDTQYF. The chain carries TRBV15 and TRBJ2-3; TRBD1 might be the D (5 bases). Germline V lookup: CDR1 LNHNV, CDR2 YYDKDF (reference sequence). V was clipped by 1 base and J by 3 bases, with 11 bases between them. The CDR3 consists of 15 residues.

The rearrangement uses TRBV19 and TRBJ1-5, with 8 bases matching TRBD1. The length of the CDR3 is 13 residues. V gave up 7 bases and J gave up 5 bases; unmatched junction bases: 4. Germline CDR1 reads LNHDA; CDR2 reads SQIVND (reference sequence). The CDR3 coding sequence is TGTGCCAGTAAGGACAGGGCCCATCAGCCCCAGCATTTT. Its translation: CASKDRAHQPQHF.

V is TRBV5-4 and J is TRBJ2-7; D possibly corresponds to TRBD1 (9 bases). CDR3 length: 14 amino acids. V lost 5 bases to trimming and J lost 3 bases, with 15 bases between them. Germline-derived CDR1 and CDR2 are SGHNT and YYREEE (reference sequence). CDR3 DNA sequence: TGTGCCAGCAGTAGCGGGACAGGGCTCTACGAGCAGTACTTC. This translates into CASSSGTGLYEQYF. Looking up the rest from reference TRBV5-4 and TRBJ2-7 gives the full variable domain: ETGVTQSPTHLIKTRGQQVTLRCSSQSGHNTVSWYQQALGQGPQFIFQYYREEENGRGNFPPRFSGLQFPNYSSELNVNALELDDSALYLCASSSGTGLYEQYFGPGTRLTVT.

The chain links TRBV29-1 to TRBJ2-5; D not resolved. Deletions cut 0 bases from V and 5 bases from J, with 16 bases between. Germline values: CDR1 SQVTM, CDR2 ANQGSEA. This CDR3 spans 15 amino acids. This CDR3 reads CSVEEYRQLRETQYF. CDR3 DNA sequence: TGCAGCGTTGAAGAGTATCGACAACTGCGCGAGACCCAGTACTTC.

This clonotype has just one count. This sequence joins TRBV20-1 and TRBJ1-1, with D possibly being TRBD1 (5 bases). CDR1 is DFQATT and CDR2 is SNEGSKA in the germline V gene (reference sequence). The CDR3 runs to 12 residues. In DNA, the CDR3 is TGCAGCCTGGGGGGTATTAGCACTGAAGCTTTCTTT. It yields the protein CSLGGISTEAFF.

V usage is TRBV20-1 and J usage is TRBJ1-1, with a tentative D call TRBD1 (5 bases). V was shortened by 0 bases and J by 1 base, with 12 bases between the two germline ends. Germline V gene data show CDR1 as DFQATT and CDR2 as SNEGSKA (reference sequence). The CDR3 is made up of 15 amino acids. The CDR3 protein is CSARDHAGPNTEAFF. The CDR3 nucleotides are TGCAGTGCTAGAGATCATGCGGGACCGAACACTGAAGCTTTCTTT.

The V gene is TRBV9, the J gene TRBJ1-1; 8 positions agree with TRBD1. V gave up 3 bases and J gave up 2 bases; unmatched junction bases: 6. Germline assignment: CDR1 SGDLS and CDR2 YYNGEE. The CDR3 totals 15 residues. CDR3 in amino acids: CASSAWTGRNTEAFF. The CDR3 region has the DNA TGTGCCAGCAGCGCCTGGACAGGGAGAAACACTGAAGCTTTCTTT.

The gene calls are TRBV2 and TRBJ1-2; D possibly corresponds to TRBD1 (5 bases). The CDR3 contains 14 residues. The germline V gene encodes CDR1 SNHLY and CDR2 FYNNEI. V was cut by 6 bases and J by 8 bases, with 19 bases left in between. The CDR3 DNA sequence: TGTGCCAGCAGCCCGGACGGCAGGGTCTGGGGCTACACCTTC. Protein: CASSPDGRVWGYTF.

The CDR3 nucleotides are TGTGCCAGCAGGCGGGACCGGGGGCTAAAGGATGAGCAGTTCTTC. It translates to CASRRDRGLKDEQFF. The rearrangement uses TRBV2 and TRBJ2-1; D might be TRBD1 or TRBD2, each matching 6 bases. The germline CDR1 and CDR2 sequences are SNHLY and FYNNEI. The CDR3 has 15 residues. The V end was cut by 6 bases, the J end by 8 bases, with 20 bases between.

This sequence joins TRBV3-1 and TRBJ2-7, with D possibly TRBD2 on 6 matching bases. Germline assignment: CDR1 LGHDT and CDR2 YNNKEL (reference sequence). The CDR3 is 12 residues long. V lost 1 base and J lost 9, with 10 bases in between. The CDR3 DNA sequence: TGTGCCAGCAGCCAAGGGCTGGGGGGGCAGTACTTC. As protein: CASSQGLGGQYF.

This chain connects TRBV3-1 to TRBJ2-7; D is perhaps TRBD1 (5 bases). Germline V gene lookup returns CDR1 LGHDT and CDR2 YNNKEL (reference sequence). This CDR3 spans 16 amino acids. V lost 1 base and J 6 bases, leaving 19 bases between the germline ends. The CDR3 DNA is TGTGCCAGCAGCCAAGGACCCGGTAGACAGACCAGCGAGCAGTACTTC. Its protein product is CASSQGPGRQTSEQYF.

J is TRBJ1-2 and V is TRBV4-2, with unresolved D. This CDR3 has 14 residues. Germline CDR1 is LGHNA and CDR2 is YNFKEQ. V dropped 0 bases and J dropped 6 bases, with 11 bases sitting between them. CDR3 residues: CASSQDSGSDGYTF. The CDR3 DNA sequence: TGTGCCAGCAGCCAAGATAGTGGTAGCGATGGCTACACCTTC.

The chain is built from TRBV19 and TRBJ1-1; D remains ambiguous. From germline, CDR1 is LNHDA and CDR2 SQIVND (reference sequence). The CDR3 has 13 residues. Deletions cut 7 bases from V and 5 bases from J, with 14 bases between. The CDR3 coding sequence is TGTGCCAGTACTCAGGTGTCCCGGACTGAAGCTTTCTTT. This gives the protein CASTQVSRTEAFF.

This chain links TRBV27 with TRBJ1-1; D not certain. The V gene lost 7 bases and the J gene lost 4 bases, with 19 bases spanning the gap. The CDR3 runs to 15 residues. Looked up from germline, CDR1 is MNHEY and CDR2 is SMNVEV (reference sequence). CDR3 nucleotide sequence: TGTGCCAGCAATTCATTGCCCATCGGAGGCACTGAAGCTTTCTTT. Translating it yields CASNSLPIGGTEAFF.

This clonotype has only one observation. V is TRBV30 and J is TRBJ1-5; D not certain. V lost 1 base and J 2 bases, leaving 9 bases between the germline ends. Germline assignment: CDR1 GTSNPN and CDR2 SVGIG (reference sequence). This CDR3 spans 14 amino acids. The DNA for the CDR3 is TGTGCCTGGAGTGGTGTGAAAGGCAATCAGCCCCAGCATTTT. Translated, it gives CAWSGVKGNQPQHF.

For the CDR3, the DNA is TGCAGTGCTGGACCGGGCTCTGGGGCCAACGTCCTGACTTTC. Amino acid sequence: CSAGPGSGANVLTF. The V call is TRBV20-1, the J call TRBJ2-6; unclear D gene. This CDR3 comprises 14 residues. Trimming cost V 5 bases and J 0 bases, with 8 bases left between them. The germline V gene encodes CDR1 DFQATT and CDR2 SNEGSKA (reference sequence).

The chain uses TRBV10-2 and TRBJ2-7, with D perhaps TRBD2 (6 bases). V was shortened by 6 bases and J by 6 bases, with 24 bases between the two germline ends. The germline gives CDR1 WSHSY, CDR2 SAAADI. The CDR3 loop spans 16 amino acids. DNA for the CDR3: TGCGCCAGCAGCAAAATCGGGGGTCCCCCGGGGATCGAGCAGTACTTC. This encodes CASSKIGGPPGIEQYF.

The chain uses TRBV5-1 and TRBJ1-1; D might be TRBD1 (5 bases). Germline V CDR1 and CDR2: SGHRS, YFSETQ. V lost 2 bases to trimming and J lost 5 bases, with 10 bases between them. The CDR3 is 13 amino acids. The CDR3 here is CASSFEPGTEAFF. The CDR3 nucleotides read TGCGCCAGCAGCTTTGAGCCAGGGACTGAAGCTTTCTTT.

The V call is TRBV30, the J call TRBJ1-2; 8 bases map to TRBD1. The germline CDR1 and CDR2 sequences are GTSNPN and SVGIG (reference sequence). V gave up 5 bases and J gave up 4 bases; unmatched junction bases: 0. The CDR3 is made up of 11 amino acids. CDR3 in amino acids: CAWGQGYGYTF. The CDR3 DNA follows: TGTGCCTGGGGACAGGGCTATGGCTACACCTTC.